These T cell receptor beta chains were read from a single sample in a study of molecular identifiers for immune sequencing clone quantification. TCRdb re-called the PCR reads with MiXCR, one entry per CDR3 protein. This repertoire shows about 510,000 distinct CDR3 sequences, around 25% found once; its top ten account for approximately 0.8%. The sequencing input was naive CD8+ T cells from blood, with Jurkat cell RNA spiked in. The origin of the receptors is a human donor in good health. Some libraries in this study had Jurkat cell RNA spiked in. Each CDR3 is given with its conserved first and last residue. Fields, in order: CDR3 DNA, CDR3 protein, clone size, J gene, V gene, D gene. A D gene is named only where the DNA matches it firmly. Some rows mark clone size as missing; the rest say once, few, many or name a class of expanded clone.

cdr3_nt: TGTGCCAGCAGTCCACTAGCCTCCAATGAGCAGTTCTTC
cdr3_aa: CASSPLASNEQFF
clone_size: few
j_call: TRBJ2-1
v_call: TRBV28
d_call: NA

cdr3_nt: TGTGCCAGCAGTTACGCACCGGGACTGCGGGGCACAGATACGCAGTATTTT
cdr3_aa: CASSYAPGLRGTDTQYF
clone_size: many
j_call: TRBJ2-3
v_call: TRBV6-5
d_call: NA

cdr3_nt: TGCAGTGCTAACCAAATTAGCGGGGGGACCTACAATGAGCAGTTCTTC
cdr3_aa: CSANQISGGTYNEQFF
clone_size: once
j_call: TRBJ2-1
v_call: TRBV20-1
d_call: TRBD2

cdr3_nt: TGTGCCAGCAGTTTAGTCCCAGGTCCAAACACTGAAGCTTTCTTT
cdr3_aa: CASSLVPGPNTEAFF
clone_size: few
j_call: TRBJ1-1
v_call: TRBV27
d_call: NA

cdr3_nt: TGTGCCAGCGGCCAGCAGGACAGCTCCTACGAGCAGTACTTC
cdr3_aa: CASGQQDSSYEQYF
clone_size: few
j_call: TRBJ2-7
v_call: TRBV27
d_call: NA

cdr3_nt: TGTGCCAGCAGTCAATCCCTCCCGGGGGTCCACACCGGGGAGCTGTTTTTT
cdr3_aa: CASSQSLPGVHTGELFF
clone_size: few
j_call: TRBJ2-2
v_call: TRBV27
d_call: NA

cdr3_nt: TGTGCCAGCAGCTTAGATCTGGGACCACCCTCCGGTTTAGCCCAGTACTTC
cdr3_aa: CASSLDLGPPSGLAQYF
clone_size: NA
j_call: TRBJ2-5
v_call: TRBV11-2
d_call: NA

cdr3_nt: TGTGCCTGGAGTGGAGAGGGGAAGTACCAAGAGACCCAGTACTTC
cdr3_aa: CAWSGEGKYQETQYF
clone_size: few
j_call: TRBJ2-5
v_call: TRBV30
d_call: NA

cdr3_nt: TGCAGTGCTAGAGATCTCTACGAGCAGTACTTC
cdr3_aa: CSARDLYEQYF
clone_size: many
j_call: TRBJ2-7
v_call: TRBV20-1
d_call: NA

cdr3_nt: TGTGCCAGCAGCTCCCCGGGGGCCGCGGAGACCCAGTACTTC
cdr3_aa: CASSSPGAAETQYF
clone_size: many
j_call: TRBJ2-5
v_call: TRBV11-2
d_call: NA

cdr3_nt: TGCGCCAGCAGCCACGTCCCGGGACAGGGAAGCGAGTATGGCTACACCTTC
cdr3_aa: CASSHVPGQGSEYGYTF
clone_size: NA
j_call: TRBJ1-2
v_call: TRBV4-1
d_call: TRBD1

cdr3_nt: TGTGCCTGGAGAAAGACAGCCCAAAAGAACACTGAAGCTTTCTTT
cdr3_aa: CAWRKTAQKNTEAFF
clone_size: NA
j_call: TRBJ1-1
v_call: TRBV30
d_call: NA

cdr3_nt: TGTGCCAGCAGTTCTATCGAGAACGAGCAGTACTTC
cdr3_aa: CASSSIENEQYF
clone_size: few
j_call: TRBJ2-7
v_call: TRBV7-2
d_call: NA

cdr3_nt: TGCGCCAGCAGCCAAGGCCTGAGGGGGACCCAAGAGACCCAGTACTTC
cdr3_aa: CASSQGLRGTQETQYF
clone_size: many
j_call: TRBJ2-5
v_call: TRBV4-1
d_call: NA

cdr3_nt: TGTGCCAGCAGCCTCCGGGGGTACAATTACGAGCAGTACTTC
cdr3_aa: CASSLRGYNYEQYF
clone_size: few
j_call: TRBJ2-7
v_call: TRBV6-6
d_call: NA

cdr3_nt: TGCGCCAGCAGCCTAAGGATGAGCGGGGGGGCCAGAGATACGCAGTATTTT
cdr3_aa: CASSLRMSGGARDTQYF
clone_size: few
j_call: TRBJ2-3
v_call: TRBV4-1
d_call: TRBD2

cdr3_nt: TGTGCCAGTAGTATTGGGGCGCACAATGAGCAGTTCTTC
cdr3_aa: CASSIGAHNEQFF
clone_size: NA
j_call: TRBJ2-1
v_call: TRBV19
d_call: NA

cdr3_nt: TGCGCCAGCAGAGGGTCTGGAAACACCATATATTTT
cdr3_aa: CASRGSGNTIYF
clone_size: many
j_call: TRBJ1-3
v_call: TRBV4-1
d_call: NA